This is a list of T cell receptor beta chains from one sample in a study of CD8 T cells in Susac syndrome. From the immunoSEQ multiplex PCR reads, TCRdb called clonotypes with MiXCR, one entry per CDR3 protein. The table has 150,000 to 200,000 distinct CDR3 sequences, 90% to 95% seen once. Input material: CD4+ T cells from PBMCs. All receptors come from a human donor in good health. The CDR3 runs from the conserved cysteine through the conserved F or W. Fields, in order: D gene, V gene, clone size, J gene, CDR3 DNA, CDR3 protein. A D gene is named only where the DNA matches it firmly. Clone size is shown for a subset of rows, as once, few, many or a class of expanded clone.

TRBD1	TRBV5-4	NA	TRBJ1-1	TGTGCCAGCAGCTTCGGGGACAGGGTGACAGCTTTCTTT	CASSFGDRVTAFF
NA	TRBV7-8	NA	TRBJ2-1	TGTGCCAGCAGCCTACGGTGGGAGTGGGGCAATGAGCAGTTCTTC	CASSLRWEWGNEQFF
NA	TRBV5-1	few	TRBJ2-7	TGCGCCAGCAGCTTGGATGCGCAGGCCTTCTACGAGCAGTACTTC	CASSLDAQAFYEQYF
NA	TRBV5-1	NA	TRBJ2-1	TGCGCCAGCAGCTTTTCAGGGGAGATTAAGCAGTTCTTC	CASSFSGEIKQFF
NA	TRBV10-3	NA	TRBJ1-6	TGTGCCATCAGGAGCGGGGCAGAGTCACCCCTCCACTTT	CAIRSGAESPLHF
NA	TRBV23-1	NA	TRBJ1-2	TGCGCCAGCAACCCCAGGGAACCTTATGGCTACACCTTC	CASNPREPYGYTF
NA	TRBV7-9	NA	TRBJ2-1	TGTGCCAGCAGCCCGGACCCGGAGTACCAGGAGCAGTTCTTC	CASSPDPEYQEQFF
TRBD2	TRBV4-1	once	TRBJ2-1	TGCGCCAGCAGCCAGTTTAAGACTAGCGGGACGGGCAATGAGCAGTTCTTC	CASSQFKTSGTGNEQFF
NA	TRBV30	NA	TRBJ1-3	TGTGCCTGGAGTCCTCAGGGAAACACCATATATTTT	CAWSPQGNTIYF
TRBD1	TRBV5-6	NA	TRBJ1-2	TGTGCCAGCATCCGGGACAGGATTGATCCCTATGGCTACACCTTC	CASIRDRIDPYGYTF
NA	TRBV7-2	NA	TRBJ2-5	TGTGCCAGCAGCCCGCGGAGGGGGCGAGAGACCCAGTACTTC	CASSPRRGRETQYF
NA	TRBV5-1	NA	TRBJ2-5	TGCGCCAGCAGCCGGGGACGTTCAGGACAAGAGACCCAGTACTTC	CASSRGRSGQETQYF
TRBD2	TRBV20-1	NA	TRBJ2-1	TGCAGTGCTTCGGCCGGGACTAGCGTCAATGAGCAGTTCTTC	CSASAGTSVNEQFF
NA	TRBV20-1	NA	TRBJ2-5	TGCAGTGCTAGAGGAGGCGGGCTTGGGGAGACCCAGTACTTC	CSARGGGLGETQYF
NA	TRBV12-3/TRBV12-4	NA	TRBJ2-2	TGTGCCAGCAGTTTACGCGGGGTTCCCGGGGAGCTGTTTTTT	CASSLRGVPGELFF
NA	TRBV5-1	NA	TRBJ1-1	TGCGCCAGCAGCTTAGGCTCCGGGCCTGAAGCTTTCTTT	CASSLGSGPEAFF
NA	TRBV29-1	few	TRBJ1-2	TGCAGCGAGAGCGTATGGGACGGCTACACCTTC	CSESVWDGYTF
NA	TRBV19	NA	TRBJ2-3	TGTGCCAGTAGTCCACTGCTAAGGGTTACAGATACGCAGTATTTT	CASSPLLRVTDTQYF
NA	TRBV7-7	NA	TRBJ2-2	TGTGCCAGCAGCCGGGAAGCGAACACCGGGGAGCTGTTTTTT	CASSREANTGELFF
TRBD2	TRBV7-9	NA	TRBJ2-3	TGTGCCAGCAGCCCGACTAGCGGGGAAACAGATACGCAGTATTTT	CASSPTSGETDTQYF
NA	TRBV20-1	NA	TRBJ1-5	TGCAGTGCTAGACACCCAGGGGACCGCCAGCCCCAGCATTTT	CSARHPGDRQPQHF
NA	TRBV28	NA	TRBJ1-3	TGTGCCAGCAGTCTAGAGGCGCACTCTGGAAACACCATATATTTT	CASSLEAHSGNTIYF
NA	TRBV6-2/TRBV6-3	few	TRBJ2-5	TGTGCCAGCAGCCCTACGGGCGGAGAGACCCAGTACTTC	CASSPTGGETQYF
NA	TRBV5-1	NA	TRBJ1-1	TGCGCCAGCAGCTTGGGACAAATAAACACTGAAGCTTTCTTT	CASSLGQINTEAFF
NA	TRBV3-1	NA	TRBJ1-1	TGTGCCAGCAGCCAAGGTTTTAGCGGTGAAGCTTTCTTT	CASSQGFSGEAFF
NA	TRBV13	once	TRBJ1-5	TGTGCCAGCGGGGTTGGGGTTGCAAAGCCCCAGCATTTT	CASGVGVAKPQHF
NA	TRBV5-1	NA	TRBJ1-1	TGCGCCAGCAGCTTGGGTGGGACCGGTAACACTGAAGCTTTCTTT	CASSLGGTGNTEAFF
NA	TRBV7-2	NA	TRBJ2-7	TGTGCCAGCAGCCCTGGGTGGCCCTTTGAGCAGTACTTC	CASSPGWPFEQYF
NA	TRBV28	once	TRBJ2-2	TGTGCCAGCTCCGGCCCGAACACCGGGGAGCTGTTTTTT	CASSGPNTGELFF
TRBD1	TRBV19	NA	TRBJ1-5	TGTGCCAGTAGTATCGCCCAGGGGGCGCGAAGCAATCAGCCCCAGCATTTT	CASSIAQGARSNQPQHF
TRBD1	TRBV20-1	once	TRBJ2-2	TGCAGTGCCAAGGACAGGGGGAGCACCGGGGAGCTGTTTTTT	CSAKDRGSTGELFF
NA	TRBV7-2	few	TRBJ2-7	TGTGCCAGCAGCGTCGTGGGGTCCTACGAGCAGTACTTC	CASSVVGSYEQYF
TRBD2	TRBV28	few	TRBJ2-7	TGTGCCAGCAGTTATACTAGCGGGAGGGGCGAGCAGTACTTC	CASSYTSGRGEQYF
NA	TRBV28	NA	TRBJ1-5	TGTGCCAGCAGCCTGGGGGTTGGCAATCAGCCCCAGCATTTT	CASSLGVGNQPQHF
NA	TRBV20-1	NA	TRBJ1-5	TGCAGTGCTAACAGGGACCGTAATCAGCCCCAGCATTTT	CSANRDRNQPQHF
NA	TRBV28	NA	TRBJ1-4	TGTGCCAGCAGTTTCGGGCCGTCGAATGAAAAACTGTTTTTT	CASSFGPSNEKLFF
NA	TRBV4-3	few	TRBJ1-5	TGCGCCAGCAGCCAAGAGGCAGGCGGGGGTCCCCAGCATTTT	CASSQEAGGGPQHF
NA	TRBV20-1	NA	TRBJ2-5	TGCAGTGCTTCTACTTGGGACGGGAAAGAGACCCAGTACTTC	CSASTWDGKETQYF
NA	TRBV7-9	NA	TRBJ1-2	TGTGCCAGCAGCCTCCCCAACCGGCAGGGGGGCTACACCTTC	CASSLPNRQGGYTF
NA	TRBV5-6	NA	TRBJ2-2	TGTGCCAGCAGCTTGGGCCCGGTAACCGGGGAGCTGTTTTTT	CASSLGPVTGELFF
NA	TRBV2	NA	TRBJ1-1	TGTGCCAGCAGTGAAGAGGTTACCACTGAAGCTTTCTTT	CASSEEVTTEAFF
NA	TRBV5-1	once	TRBJ1-1	TGCGCCAGCAGCTTGAGCGGGGGTTGGAACCCTGAAGCTTTCTTT	CASSLSGGWNPEAFF
TRBD1	TRBV6-2/TRBV6-3	NA	TRBJ2-1	TGTGCCAGCAGTCATCCGACAGGGATTCTCTACAATGAGCAGTTCTTC	CASSHPTGILYNEQFF
NA	TRBV14	NA	TRBJ2-3	TGTGCCAGCAGCCAAGATATGAATACGCAGTATTTT	CASSQDMNTQYF
NA	TRBV24-1	NA	TRBJ2-2	TGTGCCACCAGTGATTCCGGACAGACGAACACCGGGGAGCTGTTTTTT	CATSDSGQTNTGELFF
NA	TRBV18	NA	TRBJ2-1	TGTGCCAGCTCAGGACCTTTAGGACAGTTCTTC	CASSGPLGQFF
TRBD1	TRBV20-1	once	TRBJ1-1	TGCAGTGCTAGGGGAGGGGGCTCTGAAGCTTTCTTT	CSARGGGSEAFF
TRBD2	TRBV18	NA	TRBJ2-3	TGTGCCAGCTCACCCGGGGGGACTCGCAAAGATACGCAGTATTTT	CASSPGGTRKDTQYF
TRBD2	TRBV9	NA	TRBJ2-2	TGTGCCAGCAGCCCCCGACGGAGCGGGAGTACCGGGGAGCTGTTTTTT	CASSPRRSGSTGELFF
TRBD2	TRBV6-1	NA	TRBJ2-5	TGTGCCAGCATCTCGGGGGCGGGGGGAGAGACCCAGTACTTC	CASISGAGGETQYF